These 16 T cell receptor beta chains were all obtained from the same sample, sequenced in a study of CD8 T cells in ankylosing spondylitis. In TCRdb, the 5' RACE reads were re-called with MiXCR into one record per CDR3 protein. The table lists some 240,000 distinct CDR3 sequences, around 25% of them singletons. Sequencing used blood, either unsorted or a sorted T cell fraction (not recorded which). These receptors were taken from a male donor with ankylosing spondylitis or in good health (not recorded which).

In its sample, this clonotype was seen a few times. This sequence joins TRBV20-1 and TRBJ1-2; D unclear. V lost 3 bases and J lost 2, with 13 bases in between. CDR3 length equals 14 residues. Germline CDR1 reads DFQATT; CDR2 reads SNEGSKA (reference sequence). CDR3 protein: CSASHSNSNYGYTF. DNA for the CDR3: TGCAGTGCTAGCCACTCAAATTCCAACTATGGCTACACCTTC.

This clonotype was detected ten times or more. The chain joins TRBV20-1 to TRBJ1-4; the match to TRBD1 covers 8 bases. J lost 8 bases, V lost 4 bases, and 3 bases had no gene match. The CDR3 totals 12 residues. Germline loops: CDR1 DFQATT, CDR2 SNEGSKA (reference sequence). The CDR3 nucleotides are TGCAGTGCTACGGGACAGGCCGAAAAACTGTTTTTT. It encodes CSATGQAEKLFF.

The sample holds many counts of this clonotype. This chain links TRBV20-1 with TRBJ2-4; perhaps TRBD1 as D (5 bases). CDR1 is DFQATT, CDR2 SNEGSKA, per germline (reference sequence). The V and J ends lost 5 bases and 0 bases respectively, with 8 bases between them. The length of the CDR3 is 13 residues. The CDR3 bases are TGCAGTGCTGACAGTTTAGCCAAAAACATTCAGTACTTC. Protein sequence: CSADSLAKNIQYF.

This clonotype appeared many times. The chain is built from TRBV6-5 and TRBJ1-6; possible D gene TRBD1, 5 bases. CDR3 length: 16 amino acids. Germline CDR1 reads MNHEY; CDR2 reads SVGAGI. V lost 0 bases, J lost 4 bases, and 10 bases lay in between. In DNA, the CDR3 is TGTGCCAGCAGTTACTCCTACGGGGGGTATAATTCACCCCTCCACTTT. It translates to CASSYSYGGYNSPLHF.

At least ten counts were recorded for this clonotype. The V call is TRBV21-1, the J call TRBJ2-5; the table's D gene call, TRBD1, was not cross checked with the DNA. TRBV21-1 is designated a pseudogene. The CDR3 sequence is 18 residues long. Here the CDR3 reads CASTKWWVDTRCQETQYF. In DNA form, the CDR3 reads TGTGCCAGCACCAAATGGTGGGTGGACACCAGATGCCAGGAGACCCAGTACTTC.

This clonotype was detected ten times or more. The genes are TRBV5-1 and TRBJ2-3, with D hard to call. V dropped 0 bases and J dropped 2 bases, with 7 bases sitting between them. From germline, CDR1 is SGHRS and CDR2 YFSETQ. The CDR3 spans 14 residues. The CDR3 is CASSLAQATDTQYF. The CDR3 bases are TGCGCCAGCAGCTTGGCCCAGGCCACAGATACGCAGTATTTT.

The CDR3 nucleotides are TGCAGTACAAGGGGCCAGGGAGGCTCCTACGAGCAGTACTTC. This codes for CSTRGQGGSYEQYF. The genes are TRBV20-1 and TRBJ2-7; weak D call: TRBD2 (6 bases). Germline V gene data show CDR1 as DFQATT and CDR2 as SNEGSKA (reference sequence). Trimming removed 8 bases at V and 0 bases at J, with 17 bases between. This CDR3 has 14 residues.

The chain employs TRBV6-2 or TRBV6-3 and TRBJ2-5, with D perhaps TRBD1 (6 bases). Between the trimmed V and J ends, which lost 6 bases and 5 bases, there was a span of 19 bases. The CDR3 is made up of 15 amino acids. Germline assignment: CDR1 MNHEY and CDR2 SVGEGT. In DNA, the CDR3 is TGTGCCAGCAGCCAGAGGGGGTCGGGAACCGAGACCCAGTACTTC. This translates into CASSQRGSGTETQYF.

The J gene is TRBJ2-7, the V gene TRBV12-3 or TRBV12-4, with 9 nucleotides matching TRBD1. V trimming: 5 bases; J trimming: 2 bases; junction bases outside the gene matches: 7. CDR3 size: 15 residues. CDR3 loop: CASSPQGQGPYEQYF. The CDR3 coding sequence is TGTGCCAGCAGTCCCCAGGGACAGGGCCCCTACGAGCAGTACTTC.

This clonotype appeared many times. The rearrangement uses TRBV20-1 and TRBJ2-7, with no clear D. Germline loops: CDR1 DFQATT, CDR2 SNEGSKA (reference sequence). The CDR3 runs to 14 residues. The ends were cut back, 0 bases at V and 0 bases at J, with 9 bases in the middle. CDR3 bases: TGCAGTGCTAGAGAACCGCCTGTCTCCTACGAGCAGTACTTC. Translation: CSAREPPVSYEQYF.

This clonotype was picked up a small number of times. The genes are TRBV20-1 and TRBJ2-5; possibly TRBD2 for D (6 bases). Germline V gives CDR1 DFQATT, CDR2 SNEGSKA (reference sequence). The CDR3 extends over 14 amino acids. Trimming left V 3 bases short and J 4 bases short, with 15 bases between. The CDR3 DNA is TGCAGTGCTAGTCCCCGGCGGGGAGGAGAGACCCAGTACTTC. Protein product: CSASPRRGGETQYF.

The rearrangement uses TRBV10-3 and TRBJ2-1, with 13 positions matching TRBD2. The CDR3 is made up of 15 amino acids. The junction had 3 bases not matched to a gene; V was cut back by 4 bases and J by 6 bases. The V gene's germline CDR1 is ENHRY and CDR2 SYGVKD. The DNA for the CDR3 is TGTGCCATCAGTGGGGGACTAGCGGGGCCCAATGAGCAGTTCTTC. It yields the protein CAISGGLAGPNEQFF.

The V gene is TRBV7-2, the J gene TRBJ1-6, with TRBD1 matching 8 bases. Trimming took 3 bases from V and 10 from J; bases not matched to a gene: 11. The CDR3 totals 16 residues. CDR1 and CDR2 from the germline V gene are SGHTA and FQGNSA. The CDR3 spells CASSLERQGAGSPLHF. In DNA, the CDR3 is TGTGCCAGCAGCTTGGAGCGGCAGGGGGCCGGGTCACCCCTCCACTTT.

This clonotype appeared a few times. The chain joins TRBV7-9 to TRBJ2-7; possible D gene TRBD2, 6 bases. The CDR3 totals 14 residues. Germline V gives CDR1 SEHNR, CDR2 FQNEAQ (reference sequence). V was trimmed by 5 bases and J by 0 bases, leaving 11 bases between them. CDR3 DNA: TGTGCCAGCAGCCCACTGGACTACTCCTACGAGCAGTACTTC. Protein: CASSPLDYSYEQYF. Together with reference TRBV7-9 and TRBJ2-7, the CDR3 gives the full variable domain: DTGVSQNPRHKITKRGQNVTFRCDPISEHNRLYWYRQTLGQGPEFLTYFQNEAQLEKSRLLSDRFSAERPKGSFSTLEIQRTEQGDSAMYLCASSPLDYSYEQYFGPGTRLTVT.

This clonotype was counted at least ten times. CDR3 amino acids: CASSGGTGNADTQYF. The CDR3 DNA sequence: TGTGCCAGCAGCGGGGGGACAGGGAACGCAGATACGCAGTATTTT. The rearrangement uses TRBV9 and TRBJ2-3; 9 nucleotides agree with TRBD1. Germline V CDR1 and CDR2: SGDLS, YYNGEE. This CDR3 region has 15 residues. V lost 3 bases and J lost 4; bases outside the gene matches: 6.

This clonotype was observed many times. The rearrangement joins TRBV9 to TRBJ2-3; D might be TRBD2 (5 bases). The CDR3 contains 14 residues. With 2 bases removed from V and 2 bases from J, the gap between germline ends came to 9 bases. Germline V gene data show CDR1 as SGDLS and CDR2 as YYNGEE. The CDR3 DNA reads TGTGCCAGCAGCGTGGAGGCGCCCACAGATACGCAGTATTTT. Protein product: CASSVEAPTDTQYF.